What follows are 17 T cell receptor beta chains derived from one specimen sequenced in a study of beta chain features in type 1 diabetes (dated by TCRdb to 2017 to 2018). Library preparation was by the immunoSEQ multiplex PCR assay. The entire amount of isolated RNA was reverse transcribed using the High Capacity cDNA Reverse Transcription Kit, so the sequenced TCRB transcripts were expressed ones. This immuneACCESS table, as held by TCRdb, lists in-frame sequences with V and J called but not all clones. Of the missing ones, under half trace to an unresolved V gene in checked studies; the others have no known cause. In this sample the table shows 900,000 or so clones, about a sixth of which occur a single time. In total, the top ten clones hold 0.023% of the sample. What was sequenced was naive CD4+ T cells from blood. The cell subset or site label of this sample denotes: true naive CD4+ T cells. The receptors originated from a woman aged 18-29 years in good health.

A single count supports this clone. J is TRBJ2-7 and V is TRBV6-1; 8 positions match TRBD2. In germline, CDR1 is MNHNS, CDR2 SASEGT. The CDR3 covers 15 residues. With 7 bases clipped from V and 2 bases from J, the junction kept 10 bases outside the gene matches. The CDR3 spells CASNPSLAGTYEQYF. Written as DNA, the CDR3 is TGTGCCAGCAATCCATCTTTAGCGGGGACCTACGAGCAGTACTTC.

This chain uses TRBV28 with TRBJ2-7; perhaps TRBD1 as D (6 bases). Germline-derived CDR1 and CDR2 are MDHEN and SYDVKM. The CDR3 runs 14 residues. The V and J ends lost 4 bases and 3 bases respectively, with 13 bases between them. The CDR3 DNA reads TGTGCCAGCAGTTCTGGACAGTCCGTCTACGAGCAGTACTTC. Protein: CASSSGQSVYEQYF.

This clone has a count of ten or more. This chain links TRBV21-1 with TRBJ2-4; the table's D call of TRBD1 was not tested on the DNA. TRBV21-1 is a recognized pseudogene. The CDR3 consists of 13 residues. Written as DNA, the CDR3 is TGTGCCAGCAACGACAGGGGACGTAACATTCAGTACTTC. Amino acid sequence: CASNDRGRNIQYF.

This clone occurred a few times. This chain links TRBV15 with TRBJ1-2, with D perhaps matching TRBD1 (6 bases). The CDR3 extends over 14 amino acids. In germline, CDR1 is LNHNV, CDR2 YYDKDF (reference sequence). The ends were cut back, 3 bases at V and 7 bases at J, with 15 bases in the middle. The CDR3 is CATSRKLQGSGYTF. The CDR3 DNA reads as TGTGCCACCAGCAGGAAGTTACAGGGTAGTGGCTACACCTTC.

The V call is TRBV18, the J call TRBJ1-1, with D uncertain. The CDR3 sequence is 14 residues long. Deletions cut 1 base from V and 0 bases from J, with 6 bases between. CDR1 and CDR2 from the germline V gene are KGHSH and LQKENI. The CDR3 DNA reads as TGTGCCAGCTCACCACAGTCGGTGAACACTGAAGCTTTCTTT. Translation gives CASSPQSVNTEAFF.

The chain combines TRBV5-1 with TRBJ1-2, with 10 bases lining up with TRBD1. The V gene end was trimmed by 1 base and the J gene end by 3 bases; junction bases not matched to a gene: 6. CDR1 is SGHRS and CDR2 is YFSETQ in the germline V gene. The CDR3 has 16 amino acids. CDR3 DNA sequence: TGCGCCAGCAGCTTGCTGACAGGGGGCTCGGACTATGGCTACACCTTC. Translating it yields CASSLLTGGSDYGYTF.

This chain links TRBV7-8 with TRBJ1-5, with 7 bases aligning to TRBD1. Germline CDR1 reads SGHVS; CDR2 reads FQNEAQ. V gave up 5 bases and J gave up 6 bases; unmatched junction bases: 13. The CDR3 covers 16 residues. CDR3 protein: CASSIVGRQGAQPQHF. For the CDR3, the DNA is TGTGCCAGCAGCATCGTAGGCAGACAGGGCGCTCAGCCCCAGCATTTT.

A few counts support this clone. The rearrangement joins TRBV28 to TRBJ1-2; D call uncertain. V lost 1 base to trimming and J lost 0 bases, with 15 bases between them. The length of the CDR3 is 17 residues. Germline V gene data show CDR1 as MDHEN and CDR2 as SYDVKM. This CDR3 reads CASSLSSALGTNYGYTF. CDR3 sequence (DNA): TGTGCCAGCAGTTTATCGAGCGCGCTCGGGACTAACTATGGCTACACCTTC.

Details on this clone: Different DNA sequences within this sample yield the same CDR3. The chain uses TRBV19 and TRBJ2-1; TRBD2 agrees at 12 bases. The CDR3 is 15 amino acids. CDR1 and CDR2 (germline): LNHDA, SQIVND (reference sequence). J gave up 3 bases and V 5 bases, and 2 bases lay outside the gene matches. CDR3 region: CASSQLAGGYNEQFF. For the CDR3, the DNA is TGTGCCAGTAGTCAACTAGCGGGAGGCTACAATGAGCAGTTCTTC.

This clone came up a few times. Other DNA sequences from this sample encode an identical CDR3 as well. The chain couples TRBV28 to TRBJ1-2, with TRBD1 matching over 9 bases. V was clipped by 4 bases and J by 4 bases; unmatched bases: 4. CDR1 MDHEN and CDR2 SYDVKM come from the germline V gene. The CDR3 has 14 residues. The CDR3 coding sequence is TGTGCCAGCAGTTCGGGACAGGGCCTCTATGGCTACACCTTC. As protein: CASSSGQGLYGYTF.

The table lists this clone with a few counts. The gene calls are TRBV6-1 and TRBJ2-3; D is perhaps TRBD2 (6 bases). The germline gives CDR1 MNHNS, CDR2 SASEGT. The CDR3 is made up of 13 amino acids. The V end lost 6 bases, the J end lost 2 bases, and 9 bases lay between the germline ends. DNA of the CDR3: TGTGCCAGCAGGGGACTGAACACAGATACGCAGTATTTT. It specifies CASRGLNTDTQYF.

This chain links TRBV29-1 with TRBJ1-6; D remains ambiguous. Germline CDR1 reads SQVTM; CDR2 reads ANQGSEA. V was pared by 7 bases and J by 8 bases, with 15 bases between. The CDR3 loop spans 13 amino acids. The CDR3 reads CSARHSQDSPLHF. The DNA of the CDR3 is TGCAGCGCCCGACACTCTCAGGATTCACCCCTCCACTTT. Using reference TRBV29-1 and TRBJ1-6 for the parts outside the CDR3, the full variable domain is SAVISQKPSRDICQRGTSLTIQCQVDSQVTMMFWYRQQPGQSLTLIATANQGSEATYESGFVIDKFPISRPNLTFSTLTVSNMSPEDSSIYLCSARHSQDSPLHFGNGTRLTVT.

This clone was found a few times. This rearrangement joins TRBV29-1 to TRBJ2-3; possible D gene TRBD2, 6 bases. The CDR3 sequence is 13 residues long. V was pared by 5 bases and J by 6 bases, with 15 bases between. Germline V gene data show CDR1 as SQVTM and CDR2 as ANQGSEA. The CDR3 is CSVRGRGRDTQYF. The DNA for the CDR3 is TGCAGCGTTCGAGGGCGGGGAAGGGATACGCAGTATTTT.

The J gene is TRBJ2-7, the V gene TRBV6-5; D call uncertain. The CDR3 is 15 amino acids. The germline gives CDR1 MNHEY, CDR2 SVGAGI. V was pared by 2 bases and J by 1 base, with 12 bases between. This CDR3 reads CASSYGPPASYEQYF. The CDR3 region has the DNA TGTGCCAGCAGTTACGGACCTCCTGCGTCCTACGAGCAGTACTTC.

This chain uses TRBV7-2 with TRBJ1-3, with TRBD1 identical over 9 bases. Germline V gene sequence: CDR1 SGHTA, CDR2 FQGNSA. After removal of 5 bases from V and 4 bases from J, the junction contained 9 bases not matched to a gene. The CDR3 runs to 16 residues. DNA of the CDR3: TGTGCCAGCAGCCCGGCCGGGACAGGGACCGGAAACACCATATATTTT. Translated, it gives CASSPAGTGTGNTIYF.

This clone was counted a few times. The V gene is TRBV21-1, the J gene TRBJ2-7; the table calls TRBD2, which could not be checked here. TRBV21-1 is reported as a pseudogene. The length of the CDR3 is 14 residues. The chain's CDR3 is CASSKGLAEGEQYF. The DNA for the CDR3 is TGTGCCAGCAGCAAAGGGCTAGCGGAAGGCGAGCAGTACTTC.

This clone showed up just a few times. The chain joins TRBV28 to TRBJ2-6; D unclear. The CDR3 is 15 amino acids. Germline CDR1 is MDHEN and CDR2 is SYDVKM. V was shortened by 6 bases and J by 0 bases, with 9 bases between the two germline ends. As DNA, the CDR3 is TGTGCCAGCAGCCGGCCAACCTCTGGGGCCAACGTCCTGACTTTC. Translated: CASSRPTSGANVLTF. The variable domain in full, with the rest retrieved from reference TRBV28 and TRBJ2-6, is DVKVTQSSRYLVKRTGEKVFLECVQDMDHENMFWYRQDPGLGLRLIYFSYDVKMKEKGDIPEGYSVSREKKERFSLILESASTNQTSMYLCASSRPTSGANVLTFGAGSRLTVL.